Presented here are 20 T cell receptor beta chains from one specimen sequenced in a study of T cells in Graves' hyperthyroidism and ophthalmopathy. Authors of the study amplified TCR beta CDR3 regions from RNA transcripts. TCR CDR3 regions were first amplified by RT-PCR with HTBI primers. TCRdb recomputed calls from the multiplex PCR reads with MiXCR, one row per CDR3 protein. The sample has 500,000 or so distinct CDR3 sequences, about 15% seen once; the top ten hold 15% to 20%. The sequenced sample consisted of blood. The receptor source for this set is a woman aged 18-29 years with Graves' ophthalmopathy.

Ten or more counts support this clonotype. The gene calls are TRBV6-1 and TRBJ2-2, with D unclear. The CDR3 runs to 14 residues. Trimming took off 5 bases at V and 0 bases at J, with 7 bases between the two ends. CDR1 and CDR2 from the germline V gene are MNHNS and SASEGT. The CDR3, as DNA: TGTGCCAGCAGTTGGGGTTCGAACACCGGGGAGCTGTTTTTT. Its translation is CASSWGSNTGELFF.

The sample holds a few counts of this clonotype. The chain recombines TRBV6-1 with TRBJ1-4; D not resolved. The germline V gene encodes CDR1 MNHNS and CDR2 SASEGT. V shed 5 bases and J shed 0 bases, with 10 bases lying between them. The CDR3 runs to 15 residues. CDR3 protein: CASSTQGPTNEKLFF. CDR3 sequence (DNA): TGTGCCAGCAGTACCCAAGGGCCAACTAATGAAAAACTGTTTTTT.

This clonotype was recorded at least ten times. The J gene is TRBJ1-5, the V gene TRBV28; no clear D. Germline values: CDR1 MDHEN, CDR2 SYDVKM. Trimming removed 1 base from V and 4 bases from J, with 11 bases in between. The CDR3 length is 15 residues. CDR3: CASSLLGSGNQPQHF. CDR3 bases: TGTGCCAGCAGTTTATTAGGTTCGGGAAATCAGCCCCAGCATTTT.

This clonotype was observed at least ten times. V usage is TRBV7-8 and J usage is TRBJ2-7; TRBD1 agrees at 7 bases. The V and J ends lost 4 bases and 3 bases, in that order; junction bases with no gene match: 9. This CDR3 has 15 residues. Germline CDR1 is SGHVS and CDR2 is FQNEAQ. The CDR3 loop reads CASSSDTGVLYEQYF. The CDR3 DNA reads TGTGCCAGCAGCTCGGACACAGGGGTCCTCTACGAGCAGTACTTC.

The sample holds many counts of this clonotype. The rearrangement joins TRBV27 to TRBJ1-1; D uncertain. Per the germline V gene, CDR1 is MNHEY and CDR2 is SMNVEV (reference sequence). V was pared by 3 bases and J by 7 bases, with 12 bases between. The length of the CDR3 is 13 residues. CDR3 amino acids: CASSFGQTFEAFF. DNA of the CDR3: TGTGCCAGCAGTTTTGGGCAGACCTTTGAAGCTTTCTTT.

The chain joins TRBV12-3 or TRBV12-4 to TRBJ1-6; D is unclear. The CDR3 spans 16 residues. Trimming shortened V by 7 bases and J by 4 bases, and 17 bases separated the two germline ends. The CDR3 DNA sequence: TGTGCCAGCACCCTTGAGGGCTTGGGGTATAATTCACCCCTCCACTTT. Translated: CASTLEGLGYNSPLHF.

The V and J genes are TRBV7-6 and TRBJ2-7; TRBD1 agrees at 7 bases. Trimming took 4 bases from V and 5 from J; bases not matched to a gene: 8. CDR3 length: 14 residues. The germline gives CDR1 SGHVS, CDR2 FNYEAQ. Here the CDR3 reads CASSWSGTDNEQYF. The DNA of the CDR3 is TGTGCCAGCAGCTGGTCCGGGACAGACAACGAGCAGTACTTC.

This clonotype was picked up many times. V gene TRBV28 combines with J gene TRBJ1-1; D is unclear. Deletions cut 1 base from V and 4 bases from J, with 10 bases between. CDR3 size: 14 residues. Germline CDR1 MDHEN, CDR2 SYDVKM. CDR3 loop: CASSLSGEGTEAFF. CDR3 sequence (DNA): TGTGCCAGCAGTTTATCCGGGGAGGGCACTGAAGCTTTCTTT.

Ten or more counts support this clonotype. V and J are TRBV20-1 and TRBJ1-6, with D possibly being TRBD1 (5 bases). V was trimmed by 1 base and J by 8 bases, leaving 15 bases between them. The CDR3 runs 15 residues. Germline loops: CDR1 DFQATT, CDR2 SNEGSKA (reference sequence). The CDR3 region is CSARGPGPGDSPLHF. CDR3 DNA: TGCAGTGCTAGAGGTCCGGGACCGGGGGATTCACCCCTCCACTTT.

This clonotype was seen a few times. CDR3 residues: CASSTSQAYEQYF. The CDR3 region has the DNA TGTGCCAGCAGTACCTCACAGGCCTACGAGCAGTACTTC. This rearrangement joins TRBV27 to TRBJ2-7; maybe TRBD1 (5 bases). The germline V and J ends were trimmed by 5 bases and 2 bases, with 10 bases remaining between them. Germline V gene sequence: CDR1 MNHEY, CDR2 SMNVEV (reference sequence). The CDR3 is 13 amino acids.

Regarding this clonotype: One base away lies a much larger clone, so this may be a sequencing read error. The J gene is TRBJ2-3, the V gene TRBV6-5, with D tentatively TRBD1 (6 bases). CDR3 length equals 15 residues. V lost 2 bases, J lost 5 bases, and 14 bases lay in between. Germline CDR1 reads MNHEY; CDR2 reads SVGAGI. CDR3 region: CASSYATGLRDTQYF. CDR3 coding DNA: TGTGCCAGCAGTTACGCAACAGGGTTAAGAGATACGCAGTATTTT.

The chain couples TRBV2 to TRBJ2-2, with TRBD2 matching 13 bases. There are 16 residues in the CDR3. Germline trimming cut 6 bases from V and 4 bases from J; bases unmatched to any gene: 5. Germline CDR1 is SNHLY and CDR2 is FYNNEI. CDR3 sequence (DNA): TGTGCCAGCAGACCAACTAGCGGGGGGGCCACCGGGGAGCTGTTTTTT. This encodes CASRPTSGGATGELFF.

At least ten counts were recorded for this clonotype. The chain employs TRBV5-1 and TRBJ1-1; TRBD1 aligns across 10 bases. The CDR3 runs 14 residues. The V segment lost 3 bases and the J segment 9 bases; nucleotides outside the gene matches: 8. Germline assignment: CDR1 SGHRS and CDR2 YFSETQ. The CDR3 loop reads CASSYHPGQGKAFF. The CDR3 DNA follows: TGCGCCAGCAGCTACCACCCGGGACAGGGGAAAGCTTTCTTT.

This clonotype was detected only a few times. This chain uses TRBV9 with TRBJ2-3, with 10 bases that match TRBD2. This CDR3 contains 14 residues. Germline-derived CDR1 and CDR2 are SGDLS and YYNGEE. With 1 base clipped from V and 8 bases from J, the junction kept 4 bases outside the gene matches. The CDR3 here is CASSVLAGAITQYF. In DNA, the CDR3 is TGTGCCAGCAGCGTACTAGCGGGAGCTATTACGCAGTATTTT.

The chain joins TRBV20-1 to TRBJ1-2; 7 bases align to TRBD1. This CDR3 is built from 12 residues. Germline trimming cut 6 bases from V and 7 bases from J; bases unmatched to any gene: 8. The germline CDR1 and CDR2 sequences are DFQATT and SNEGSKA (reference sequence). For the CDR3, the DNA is TGCAGTGCCCCGGGGCAGGGGGGTGGCTACACCTTC. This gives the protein CSAPGQGGGYTF.

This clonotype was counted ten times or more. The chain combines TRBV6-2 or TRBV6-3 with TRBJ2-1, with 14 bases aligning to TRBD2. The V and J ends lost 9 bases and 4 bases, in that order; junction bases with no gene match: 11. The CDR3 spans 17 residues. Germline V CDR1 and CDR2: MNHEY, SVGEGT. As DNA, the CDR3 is TGTGCCAGTAGGCGGCAGCGACTAGCGGGAGGGTACAATGAGCAGTTCTTC. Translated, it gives CASRRQRLAGGYNEQFF.

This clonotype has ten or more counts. The CDR3 region is CASSAGASYEQYF. In nucleotides, the CDR3 is TGTGCCAGCTCGGCGGGAGCCTCCTACGAGCAGTACTTC. The rearrangement joins TRBV7-9 to TRBJ2-7, with 7 bases matching TRBD2. CDR1 and CDR2 from the germline V gene are SEHNR and FQNEAQ (reference sequence). The V segment lost 8 bases and the J segment 0 bases; nucleotides outside the gene matches: 4. This CDR3 is built from 13 residues.

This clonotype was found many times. The CDR3 DNA sequence: TGTGCCAGCAGCCCGGCCTTCCGACTAACTACCTACAGTAATGAGCAGTTCTTC. It specifies CASSPAFRLTTYSNEQFF. The chain carries TRBV11-2 and TRBJ2-1, with a weak D call TRBD2 (5 bases). CDR1 and CDR2 from the germline V gene are SGHAT and FQNNGV. The CDR3 is made up of 18 amino acids. Trimming removed 5 bases at V and 7 bases at J, with 27 bases between.

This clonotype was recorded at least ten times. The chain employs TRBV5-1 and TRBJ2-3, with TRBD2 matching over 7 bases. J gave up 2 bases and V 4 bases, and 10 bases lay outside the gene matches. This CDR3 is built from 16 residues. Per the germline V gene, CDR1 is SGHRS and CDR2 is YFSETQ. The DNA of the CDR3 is TGCGCCAGCAGCCGCGGACTAGTTTCGGACACAGATACGCAGTATTTT. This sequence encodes CASSRGLVSDTDTQYF.

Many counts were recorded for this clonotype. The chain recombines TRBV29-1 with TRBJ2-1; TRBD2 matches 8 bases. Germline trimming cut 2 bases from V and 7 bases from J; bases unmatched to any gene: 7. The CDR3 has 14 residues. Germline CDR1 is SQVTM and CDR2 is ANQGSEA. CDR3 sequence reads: CSVERREVGNEQFF. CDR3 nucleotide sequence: TGCAGCGTTGAACGGCGGGAGGTAGGGAATGAGCAGTTCTTC.